The 9 T cell receptor beta chains reported below all come from one sample, sequenced in a study of blood T cell repertoires in COVID-19. The repertoire was sequenced with immunoSEQ multiplex PCR; TCRdb's copy has only in-frame clones and lacks some. The sample lists approximately 280,000 clones, about 88% occurring once. Source material: peripheral blood. The receptors derive from a human donor with COVID-19, enrolled during active disease. The donor label of this sample is uncertain.

For the CDR3, the DNA is TGTGCCAGCCGGGTAAATTATAATTCACCCCTCCACTTT. This gives the protein CASRVNYNSPLHF. The rearrangement uses TRBV27 and TRBJ1-6; the D is unclear. V was pared by 8 bases and J by 4 bases, with 9 bases between. CDR1 and CDR2 (germline): MNHEY, SMNVEV (reference sequence). The CDR3 spans 13 residues.

This clone was picked up a small number of times. V gene TRBV7-2 combines with J gene TRBJ1-1, with a tentative D call TRBD1 (5 bases). V was trimmed by 5 bases and J by 5 bases, leaving 12 bases between them. CDR1 and CDR2 from the germline V gene are SGHTA and FQGNSA. This CDR3 contains 13 residues. The chain's CDR3 is CASSPVRGTEAFF. In nucleotides, the CDR3 is TGTGCCAGCAGCCCTGTCCGGGGGACTGAAGCTTTCTTT.

The CDR3 region has the DNA TGTGCCAGCAGCTCACGTCGTTGGGGCGGGAGGGTCAACACCGGGGAGCTGTTTTTT. It is translated as CASSSRRWGGRVNTGELFF. This rearrangement joins TRBV3-1 (or the pseudogene TRBV3-2) to TRBJ2-2; 9 bases match TRBD2. Germline loops: CDR1 LGHDT, CDR2 YNNKEL (reference sequence). This CDR3 has 19 residues. V was pared by 5 bases and J by 2 bases, with 15 bases of the junction left unmatched.

In its sample, this clone was seen once. This chain links TRBV5-4 with TRBJ2-7, with D perhaps TRBD2 (6 bases). V was trimmed by 2 bases and J by 0 bases, leaving 12 bases between them. CDR3 length: 15 amino acids. Germline V lookup: CDR1 SGHNT, CDR2 YYREEE (reference sequence). CDR3 in amino acids: CASSFPGAPSYEQYF. The CDR3 DNA reads as TGTGCCAGCAGCTTTCCGGGAGCCCCCTCCTACGAGCAGTACTTC.

The CDR3 nucleotides read TGTGCCAGTAGTTCCGACAGGGGAAGAGCTGGAAACACCATATATTTT. Translated, it gives CASSSDRGRAGNTIYF. J is TRBJ1-3 and V is TRBV19; TRBD1 matches 8 bases. With V trimmed by 5 bases and J by 2 bases, 8 bases remained unmatched. The CDR3 length is 16 residues. Per the germline V gene, CDR1 is LNHDA and CDR2 is SQIVND (reference sequence).

The chain links TRBV6-6 to TRBJ1-1, with TRBD1 matching over 9 bases. CDR3 length: 16 amino acids. The V and J ends lost 7 bases and 0 bases, in that order; junction bases with no gene match: 9. Germline V gives CDR1 MNHNY, CDR2 SVGAGI (reference sequence). CDR3 sequence reads: CASIPSRTGVNTEAFF. The CDR3 DNA sequence: TGTGCCAGCATTCCATCGAGGACAGGGGTGAACACTGAAGCTTTCTTT.

This clone has a handful of counts. This CDR3 is CASQTVNYGYTF. The DNA for the CDR3 is TGTGCCAGCCAGACAGTAAACTATGGCTACACCTTC. The J gene is TRBJ1-2, the V gene TRBV19, with D maybe TRBD1 (5 bases). There are 12 residues in the CDR3. Germline values: CDR1 LNHDA, CDR2 SQIVND (reference sequence). Trimming stripped 9 bases from V and 2 bases from J, with 10 bases between.

The chain joins TRBV6-5 to TRBJ1-6; D unresolved. The length of the CDR3 is 15 residues. The germline CDR1 and CDR2 sequences are MNHEY and SVGAGI. Trimming removed 5 bases at V and 7 bases at J, with 15 bases between. The CDR3 is CASSKDRGMNSPLHF. The DNA of the CDR3 is TGTGCCAGCAGTAAGGACCGGGGTATGAATTCACCCCTCCACTTT.

This clone was seen a handful of times. The DNA for the CDR3 is TGTGCCAGCACCGAAGCCCCCGACAGCACCTACGAGCAGTACTTC. Its translation: CASTEAPDSTYEQYF. The chain carries TRBV28 and TRBJ2-7; D is possibly TRBD1 (5 bases). The CDR3 has 15 amino acids. Germline values: CDR1 MDHEN, CDR2 SYDVKM. V gave up 7 bases and J gave up 2 bases, with 18 bases separating them.